Below, 26 T cell receptor beta chains from the same sample are listed, as sequenced in a study of T cells in Graves' hyperthyroidism and ophthalmopathy. Amplification of TCR beta CDR3 regions was performed using RNA transcripts as template. First-round RT-PCR with HTBI primers amplified the TCR CDR3 region. A single record per CDR3 protein comes from TCRdb applying MiXCR to the multiplex PCR reads. The sample has some 180,000 distinct CDR3 sequences, over 15% seen once. Sequencing input: blood. All receptors derive from a woman in her fifties or sixties with Graves' hyperthyroidism.

The gene calls are TRBV3-1 and TRBJ2-7; D not certain. From germline, CDR1 is LGHDT and CDR2 YNNKEL (reference sequence). The ends were cut back, 0 bases at V and 0 bases at J, with 9 bases in the middle. The CDR3 spans 15 residues. CDR3 region: CASSQERYSSYEQYF. CDR3 sequence (DNA): TGTGCCAGCAGCCAAGAGAGATATAGCTCCTACGAGCAGTACTTC.

Ten or more counts support this clonotype. The chain is built from TRBV6-2 or TRBV6-3 and TRBJ2-2; a possible D gene is TRBD2 (7 bases). The germline V and J ends were trimmed by 5 bases and 3 bases, with 16 bases remaining between them. This CDR3 is 16 amino acids long. Germline-derived CDR1 and CDR2 are MNHEY and SVGEGT. DNA for the CDR3: TGTGCCAGCAGTCCCCTTACAGGGAGGGACACCGGGGAGCTGTTTTTT. Protein sequence: CASSPLTGRDTGELFF.

This clonotype was seen ten or more times. The chain uses TRBV7-2 and TRBJ2-1; the D gene could be TRBD1 or TRBD2 (5 bases each). Trimming took off 2 bases at V and 4 bases at J, with 12 bases between the two ends. Germline V lookup: CDR1 SGHTA, CDR2 FQGNSA. The CDR3 totals 15 residues. CDR3: CASSLTRDGYNEQFF. The CDR3 DNA is TGTGCCAGCAGCTTAACCAGGGACGGATACAATGAGCAGTTCTTC. Complete variable domain (other parts from reference TRBV7-2 and TRBJ2-1): GAGVSQSPSNKVTEKGKDVELRCDPISGHTALYWYRQSLGQGLEFLIYFQGNSAPDKSGLPSDRFSAERTGGSVSTLTIQRTQQEDSAVYLCASSLTRDGYNEQFFGPGTRLTVL.

The table lists this clonotype with many counts. The chain combines TRBV27 with TRBJ1-1, with unresolved D. The CDR3 is 11 amino acids. Germline assignment: CDR1 MNHEY and CDR2 SMNVEV (reference sequence). Trimming pared 5 bases from V and 8 bases from J, leaving 9 bases between. The chain's CDR3 is CASSGYSEAFF. For the CDR3, the DNA is TGTGCCAGCAGTGGATACTCAGAAGCTTTCTTT.

This clonotype has at least ten counts. This CDR3 is CASRGQASMNTEAFF. CDR3 DNA: TGCGCCAGCAGAGGACAAGCCTCCATGAACACTGAAGCTTTCTTT. V gene TRBV5-1 combines with J gene TRBJ1-1, with D maybe TRBD1 (5 bases). The germline gives CDR1 SGHRS, CDR2 YFSETQ. Deletions cut 5 bases from V and 0 bases from J, with 14 bases between. The CDR3 covers 15 residues. The variable domain in full, completed from reference TRBV5-1 and TRBJ1-1, reads KAGVTQTPRYLIKTRGQQVTLSCSPISGHRSVSWYQQTPGQGLQFLFEYFSETQRNKGNFPGRFSGRQFSNSRSEMNVSTLELGDSALYLCASRGQASMNTEAFFGQGTRLTVV.

This clonotype was detected a few times. The V gene is TRBV27, the J gene TRBJ1-4; 9 positions agree with TRBD1. This CDR3 is 16 amino acids long. V was clipped by 1 base and J by 6 bases; unmatched bases: 6. Per germline, CDR1 MNHEY and CDR2 SMNVEV (reference sequence). The CDR3 DNA reads as TGTGCCAGCAGTTTATTACCGGGACAGGGCGATGAAAAACTGTTTTTT. Translated, it gives CASSLLPGQGDEKLFF.

At least ten counts were recorded for this clonotype. The V call is TRBV18, the J call TRBJ2-1; 9 nucleotides match TRBD1. Losses at the gene ends were 3 bases for V and 7 bases for J; bases not matched to a gene: 4. Looked up from germline, CDR1 is KGHSH and CDR2 is LQKENI. This CDR3 spans 14 amino acids. The CDR3 here is CASSPWDRVNEQFF. CDR3 sequence (DNA): TGTGCCAGCTCACCCTGGGACAGGGTGAATGAGCAGTTCTTC.

The CDR3 sequence is CASSSVSLEAFF. The CDR3 region has the DNA TGTGCCAGCAGCTCGGTCAGTCTTGAAGCTTTCTTT. The V and J genes are TRBV11-1 and TRBJ1-1; D not certain. V shed 4 bases and J shed 7 bases, with 10 bases lying between them. In germline, CDR1 is SGHAT, CDR2 FQDESV (reference sequence). The CDR3 is 12 residues long.

This clonotype was observed many times. The rearrangement joins TRBV28 to TRBJ2-2, with D perhaps assigned TRBD1 or TRBD2 (5 bases each). Trimming left V 8 bases short and J 0 bases short, with 7 bases between. CDR3 size: 13 residues. Germline V gene lookup returns CDR1 MDHEN and CDR2 SYDVKM. CDR3 region: CASGTANTGELFF. For the CDR3, the DNA is TGTGCCAGCGGGACGGCGAACACCGGGGAGCTGTTTTTT. Full variable domain (remainder filled in from reference TRBV28 and TRBJ2-2): DVKVTQSSRYLVKRTGEKVFLECVQDMDHENMFWYRQDPGLGLRLIYFSYDVKMKEKGDIPEGYSVSREKKERFSLILESASTNQTSMYLCASGTANTGELFFGEGSRLTVL.

This clonotype was seen ten or more times. The chain uses TRBV19 and TRBJ2-2; 13 positions match TRBD2. This CDR3 spans 19 amino acids. The junction had 10 bases not matched to a gene; V was cut back by 0 bases and J by 6 bases. Germline CDR1 is LNHDA and CDR2 is SQIVND (reference sequence). As DNA, the CDR3 is TGTGCCAGTAGTATAGATCACCCAGGACTAGCGGGAGTCCCCGGGGAGCTGTTTTTT. The encoded protein is CASSIDHPGLAGVPGELFF.

This clonotype occurred many times. V is TRBV20-1 and J is TRBJ2-3, with 9 bases matching TRBD2. CDR3 size: 16 residues. J gave up 1 base and V 3 bases, and 8 bases lay outside the gene matches. Germline loops: CDR1 DFQATT, CDR2 SNEGSKA (reference sequence). The CDR3 DNA reads as TGCAGTGCTAGGGGCCCCCCTAGCGGGGGCACAGATACGCAGTATTTT. It translates to CSARGPPSGGTDTQYF.

This clonotype was seen ten or more times. The chain joins TRBV19 to TRBJ1-3; D gene uncertain. This CDR3 spans 15 amino acids. Germline V gives CDR1 LNHDA, CDR2 SQIVND (reference sequence). V shed 4 bases and J shed 4 bases, with 14 bases lying between them. CDR3 nucleotide sequence: TGTGCCAGTAGTAGAGCGGACCTGGAGGGAAACACCATATATTTT. It encodes CASSRADLEGNTIYF.

DNA of the CDR3: TGCAGTGCTGTCGAGTTGGCAGGATATGGCTACACCTTC. This encodes CSAVELAGYGYTF. The chain is built from TRBV20-1 and TRBJ1-2; D not resolved. The germline V and J ends were trimmed by 5 bases and 5 bases, with 15 bases remaining between them. Germline V lookup: CDR1 DFQATT, CDR2 SNEGSKA (reference sequence). The CDR3 is 13 residues long.

This chain connects TRBV4-1 to TRBJ1-6, with D possibly TRBD1 on 5 matching bases. Germline assignment: CDR1 MGHRA and CDR2 YSYEKL. The CDR3 has 15 residues. V lost 7 bases to trimming and J lost 7 bases, with 17 bases between them. This CDR3 is CASTPGKGNNSPLHF. The CDR3 nucleotides read TGCGCCAGCACACCAGGGAAGGGCAACAATTCACCCCTCCACTTT.

This clonotype was counted ten times or more. The V and J genes are TRBV20-1 and TRBJ1-3; the D gene is possibly TRBD1 (6 bases). The germline V and J ends were trimmed by 3 bases and 2 bases, with 11 bases remaining between them. Germline V gene sequence: CDR1 DFQATT, CDR2 SNEGSKA (reference sequence). The CDR3 consists of 14 residues. DNA for the CDR3: TGCAGTGCTAGGGGGGGGGCAACTGGAAACACCATATATTTT. Its protein product is CSARGGATGNTIYF.

This clonotype was observed at least ten times. J is TRBJ2-7 and V is TRBV7-8; D perhaps matches TRBD2 (5 bases). CDR1 is SGHVS and CDR2 is FQNEAQ in the germline V gene. The V end lost 4 bases, the J end lost 3 bases, and 16 bases lay between the germline ends. This CDR3 is 15 amino acids long. The CDR3 nucleotides read TGTGCCAGCAGCTCATTCCTCGGAGAGGGCTACGAGCAGTACTTC. Translating it yields CASSSFLGEGYEQYF.

Comment on this clonotype: Sequence at one end of the junction differs from germline and may be a read error. The V and J genes are TRBV7-9 and TRBJ1-6; D gene uncertain. The CDR3 spans 15 residues. Germline assignment: CDR1 SEHNR and CDR2 FQNEAQ (reference sequence). The CDR3 sequence: CASSSDQAYNSPFHF. CDR3 in DNA: TGTGCCAGCAGCTCGGACCAGGCCTATAATTCACCCTTCCACTTT.

This clonotype was found many times. This chain joins TRBV4-2 and TRBJ1-2, with D perhaps TRBD1 (6 bases). The length of the CDR3 is 16 residues. Per germline, CDR1 LGHNA and CDR2 YNFKEQ. Trimming took off 1 base at V and 5 bases at J, with 17 bases between the two ends. In nucleotides, the CDR3 is TGTGCCAGCAGCCAAGTTTCGGCACAGGGCGTTTATGGCTACACCTTC. This gives the protein CASSQVSAQGVYGYTF.

This clonotype was counted many times. The chain uses TRBV11-3 and TRBJ2-7; 9 bases agree with TRBD1. Trimming took 3 bases from V and 5 from J; bases not matched to a gene: 5. This CDR3 region has 14 residues. Germline V lookup: CDR1 SGHNT, CDR2 YENEEA. The CDR3 sequence is CASSFGTGLDEQYF. The CDR3 DNA follows: TGTGCCAGCAGCTTCGGGACAGGGCTCGACGAGCAGTACTTC.

This sequence joins TRBV7-8 and TRBJ2-1; D is perhaps TRBD2 (5 bases). V was pared by 3 bases and J by 4 bases, with 16 bases between. The CDR3 length is 16 residues. Germline V gene lookup returns CDR1 SGHVS and CDR2 FQNEAQ. The CDR3 spells CASSLRGFDPYNEQFF. The CDR3 DNA reads TGTGCCAGCAGCTTGAGAGGGTTCGACCCATACAATGAGCAGTTCTTC.

This clonotype was found many times. This chain connects TRBV27 to TRBJ1-1; 7 nucleotides align to TRBD1. Germline V gene data show CDR1 as MNHEY and CDR2 as SMNVEV (reference sequence). The CDR3 is 16 amino acids. The V and J ends lost 5 bases and 3 bases, in that order; junction bases with no gene match: 12. CDR3 sequence: CASSLGTEGLYTEAFF. In DNA form, the CDR3 reads TGTGCCAGCAGTCTTGGGACAGAGGGACTGTACACTGAAGCTTTCTTT.

There are a few counts of this clonotype. CDR3 residues: CASSQDPGGSYEQYF. The CDR3, as DNA: TGCGCCAGCAGCCAAGATCCAGGGGGATCCTACGAGCAGTACTTC. The chain couples TRBV4-1 to TRBJ2-7; 7 positions match TRBD1. V shed 0 bases, J shed 1 base, and the junction held 3 bases outside the gene matches. The germline gives CDR1 MGHRA, CDR2 YSYEKL. This CDR3 region has 15 residues.

This clonotype has ten or more counts. This chain joins TRBV24-1 and TRBJ1-5; 9 nucleotides agree with TRBD1. The CDR3 totals 13 residues. CDR1 KGHDR and CDR2 SFDVKD come from the germline V gene. Trimming at V came to 5 bases and at J to 7 bases, leaving 2 bases not matched to a gene. The CDR3 reads CATSGQGEQPQHF. In nucleotides, the CDR3 is TGTGCCACCAGTGGACAGGGGGAACAGCCCCAGCATTTT.

This clonotype has ten or more counts. The chain uses TRBV7-9 and TRBJ2-7, with 10 bases fitting TRBD1. Trimming removed 2 bases from V and 0 bases from J; junction bases left unmatched: 1. The CDR3 runs 15 residues. CDR1 SEHNR and CDR2 FQNEAQ come from the germline V gene (reference sequence). CDR3 coding DNA: TGTGCCAGCAGCTTACGACAGGGGGCCTCCTACGAGCAGTACTTC. Translated: CASSLRQGASYEQYF.

This clonotype has at least ten counts. The chain recombines TRBV18 with TRBJ1-2; D gene uncertain. With 4 bases removed from V and 6 bases from J, the gap between germline ends came to 15 bases. The CDR3 extends over 14 amino acids. The germline CDR1 and CDR2 sequences are KGHSH and LQKENI. The CDR3 is CASSRTGSPDGYTF. The CDR3 DNA is TGTGCCAGCTCACGGACGGGGTCCCCTGATGGCTACACCTTC.

This clonotype was found many times. This chain connects TRBV12-3 or TRBV12-4 to TRBJ1-1; D gene ambiguous. This CDR3 contains 13 residues. With 7 bases removed from V and 11 bases from J, the gap between germline ends came to 20 bases. CDR3 sequence: CASKAQMYRRAFF. The CDR3 DNA reads TGTGCCAGCAAGGCTCAGATGTACCGGCGGGCTTTCTTT.